A selection of T cell receptor beta chains follows, all from one sample in a study of cytotoxic CD8 clonotypes in ibrutinib-treated CLL. Profiled with immunoSEQ multiplex PCR; TCRdb holds only in-frame clones, not every one. The data show tens of thousands of clones, with 45% to 60% seen just once and approximately 15% held by the top ten. Sample: PBMCs, taken after 12 months of ibrutinib treatment. Receptors were obtained from a human donor with chronic lymphocytic leukemia. The CDR3 runs from the conserved cysteine through the conserved F or W.

CDR3aa: CASGASYDQPQHF
v_gene: TRBV6-1
j_gene: TRBJ1-5

CDR3aa: CASRGTGRNQPQHF
v_gene: TRBV25-1
j_gene: TRBJ1-5

CDR3aa: CASSSTGANSPLHF
v_gene: TRBV25-1
j_gene: TRBJ1-6

CDR3aa: CASSYRGPSYNEQFF
v_gene: TRBV6-5
j_gene: TRBJ2-1

CDR3aa: CASSPLQGGYTF
v_gene: TRBV7-8
j_gene: TRBJ1-2

CDR3aa: CASSTPPGKGSTDTQYF
v_gene: TRBV19
j_gene: TRBJ2-3

CDR3aa: CASSLRPTEPQHF
v_gene: TRBV7-8
j_gene: TRBJ1-5

CDR3aa: CASSQEAASSYNEQFF
v_gene: TRBV4-2
j_gene: TRBJ2-1

CDR3aa: CASSLGWTGANVLTF
v_gene: TRBV5-6
j_gene: TRBJ2-6

CDR3aa: CASSSRDTFNEQFF
v_gene: TRBV7-2
j_gene: TRBJ2-1

CDR3aa: CAISESILGPPVNEQFF
v_gene: TRBV10-3
j_gene: TRBJ2-1

CDR3aa: CASSLVSGQLAIGYTF
v_gene: TRBV5-1
j_gene: TRBJ1-2

CDR3aa: CASSGGNEKLFF
v_gene: TRBV21-1
j_gene: TRBJ1-4

CDR3aa: CASSFTRSYNEQFF
v_gene: TRBV11-2
j_gene: TRBJ2-1

CDR3aa: CASSDHYTGELFF
v_gene: TRBV6-1
j_gene: TRBJ2-2

CDR3aa: CASSPLVDGEKQYF
v_gene: TRBV5-1
j_gene: TRBJ2-7

CDR3aa: CASSKERTSYEQYF
v_gene: TRBV2
j_gene: TRBJ2-7

CDR3aa: CASSLVVAKNIQYF
v_gene: TRBV11-2
j_gene: TRBJ2-4